The rows below give T cell receptor beta chains drawn from one sample of a study of blood T cell repertoires in COVID-19. Measured with immunoSEQ multiplex PCR; TCRdb has only the in-frame clones, and not every one. The sample shows roughly 70,000 clones, around 75% of them seen only once. Sequenced sample: peripheral blood. The receptors derive from a man in his sixties or seventies with acute or convalescent COVID-19. Both conserved end residues are part of each CDR3. Size tells how often a clone was seen (once, few, many) or the class of an expanded clone, and some rows leave it out.

>TRBV7-9|.
CASSSQGAPTETQYF
>TRBV19|few
CASRTSGSTGELFF
>TRBV28|.
CASGSGTGSEKLFF
>TRBV18|.
CASSPGQGLSPLHF
>TRBV11-2|.
CASSLQGASYEQYF
>TRBV3-1/TRBV3-2|.
CASSLGLAGDTGELFF
>TRBV5-4|many
CASSLVGTAAYEQYF
>TRBV27|.
CASSFGNSGANVLTF
>TRBV10-1|few
CASTAPQDTQYF
>TRBV2|.
CASSGQATYGYTF
>TRBV7-2|.
CASSSLAGGTHNEQFF
>TRBV19|.
CASRPRGLAGSLRTDTQYF
>TRBV5-8|.
CASSFGGLTDTQYF
>TRBV7-2|few
CASIPRGGRASGGELFF
>TRBV5-1|.
CASSLDWGENTEAFF
>TRBV19|.
CASSPVGGNRNQPQHF
>TRBV4-2|.
CASSQDQQGSALAKNIQYF
>TRBV7-2|few
CASSLGDSYTGYTF
>TRBV10-2|few
CASTVREDAGELFF
>TRBV5-4|few
CASSWGQGTSTDTQYF
>TRBV7-8|many
CASSLALMDNSYEQYF
>TRBV7-7|.
CASSPGLASTDTQYF
>TRBV3-1/TRBV3-2|.
CASSPWTGNTYGYTF
>TRBV3-1/TRBV3-2|.
CASSQVGHLGNIQYF
>TRBV6-5|.
CASSWVEGVNTEAFF
>TRBV19|.
CASSMIGDTQYF
>TRBV12-3/TRBV12-4|.
CASSSGTIQPQHF
>TRBV6-2/TRBV6-3|.
CASSYGGSRLRIQYF